This T cell receptor beta chain was sequenced in a study of blood T cell repertoires in COVID-19. Some clones are missing from TCRdb's copy, which holds only in-frame ones; the method was immunoSEQ multiplex PCR. Of under 150,000 clones listed, 70% to 90% are singletons. V lost 0 bases, J lost 0 bases, and 3 bases lay in between. In germline, CDR1 is PRHDT, CDR2 FYEKMQ (reference sequence). The CDR3 has 13 residues. This clone has only one observation. This receptor was obtained from a man aged 35-49 years with acute or convalescent COVID-19. Sequencing used peripheral blood. The J gene is TRBJ2-7, the V gene TRBV13; D is ambiguous. The CDR3 DNA reads TGTGCCAGCAGCTTAGGGGCCTCCTACGAGCAGTACTTC. The encoded protein is CASSLGASYEQYF.